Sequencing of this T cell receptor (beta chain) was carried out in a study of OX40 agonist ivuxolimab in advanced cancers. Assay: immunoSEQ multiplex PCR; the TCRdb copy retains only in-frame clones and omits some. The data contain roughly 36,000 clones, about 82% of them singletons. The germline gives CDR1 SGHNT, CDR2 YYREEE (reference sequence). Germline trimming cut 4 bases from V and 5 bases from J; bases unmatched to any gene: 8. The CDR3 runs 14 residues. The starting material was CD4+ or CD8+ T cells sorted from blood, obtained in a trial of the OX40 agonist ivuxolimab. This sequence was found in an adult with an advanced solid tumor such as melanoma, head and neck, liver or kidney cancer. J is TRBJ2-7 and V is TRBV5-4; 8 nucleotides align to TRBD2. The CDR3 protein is CASSPVGRADEQYF. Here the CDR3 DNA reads TGTGCCAGCAGCCCGGTCGGGAGGGCCGACGAGCAGTACTTC.